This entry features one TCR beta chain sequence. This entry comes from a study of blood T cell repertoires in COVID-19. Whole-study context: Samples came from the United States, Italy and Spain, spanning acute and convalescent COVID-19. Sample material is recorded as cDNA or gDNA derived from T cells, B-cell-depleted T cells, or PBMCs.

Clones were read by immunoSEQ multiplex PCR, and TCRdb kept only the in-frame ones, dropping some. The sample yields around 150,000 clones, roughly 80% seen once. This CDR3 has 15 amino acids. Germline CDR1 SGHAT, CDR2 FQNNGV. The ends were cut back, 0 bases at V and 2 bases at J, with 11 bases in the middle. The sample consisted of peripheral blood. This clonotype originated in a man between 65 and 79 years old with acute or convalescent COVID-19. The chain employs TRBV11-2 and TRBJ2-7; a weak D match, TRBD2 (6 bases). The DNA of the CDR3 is TGTGCCAGCAGCTTAGACCCCGGGGGTCCCTACGAGCAGTACTTC. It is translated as CASSLDPGGPYEQYF.